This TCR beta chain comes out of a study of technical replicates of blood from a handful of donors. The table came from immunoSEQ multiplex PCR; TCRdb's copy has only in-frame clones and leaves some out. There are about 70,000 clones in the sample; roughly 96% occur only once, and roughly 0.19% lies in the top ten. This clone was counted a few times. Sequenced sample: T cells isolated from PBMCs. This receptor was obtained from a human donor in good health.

CDR3 protein: CASSQDGGDSYEQYF. The CDR3 nucleotides read TGCGCCAGCAGCCAAGATGGGGGGGACTCCTACGAGCAGTACTTC. The chain couples TRBV4-1 to TRBJ2-7; 7 bases are shared with TRBD2. J lost 0 bases, V lost 0 bases, and 2 bases had no gene match. CDR1 MGHRA and CDR2 YSYEKL come from the germline V gene. CDR3 length: 15 residues.